Listed below are T cell receptor beta chains from one sample, sequenced in a study of cytomegalovirus exposure and HLA in healthy donors. TCRdb keeps only in-frame clones here, not all; method: immunoSEQ multiplex PCR. The sample has around 170,000 clones, roughly 85% seen once. The material sequenced was PBMCs. These receptors were collected from a woman between 40 and 55 years old in good health and CMV-seronegative. Both conserved end residues are part of each CDR3. A D gene is named only where the DNA matches it firmly. For some rows the clone size is stated as once, few or many, or as a class when expanded; others skip it.

.	TRBV19	TRBD1	TRBJ1-3	TGTGCCAGTCGCACCAGCCCCGGGACAGAAAACACCATATATTTT	CASRTSPGTENTIYF
once	TRBV6-6	.	TRBJ2-5	TGTGCCAGCAGTTACTTACGGGAGACCCAGTACTTC	CASSYLRETQYF
.	TRBV7-9	.	TRBJ1-3	TGTGCCAGCAGCAACCAGGGGCCCTTCGGGAACACCATATATTTT	CASSNQGPFGNTIYF
.	TRBV5-4	TRBD2	TRBJ2-2	TGTGCCAGCAGCTTGGACCCTGAGCGGGGTAACACCGGGGAGCTGTTTTTT	CASSLDPERGNTGELFF
.	TRBV5-1	.	TRBJ2-7	TGCGCCAGCGGAGTCGGAGTCCACGAGCAGTACTTC	CASGVGVHEQYF
.	TRBV5-1	.	TRBJ2-7	TGCGCCAGCAGCTTGTATCGGGGGAGCAACTACGAGCAGTACTTC	CASSLYRGSNYEQYF
.	TRBV28	TRBD1	TRBJ1-5	TGTGCCAGCAGTTCCCGACAGGGGAAGGGGAATCAGCCCCAGCATTTT	CASSSRQGKGNQPQHF
once	TRBV30	TRBD1	TRBJ2-7	TGTGCCTGGAGTCAGGGACAGGGAGACGAGCAGTACTTC	CAWSQGQGDEQYF
.	TRBV27	TRBD2	TRBJ2-2	TGTGCCAGCAGTTTGTCCGGGACTAGTTTAGCCGGGGAGCTGTTTTTT	CASSLSGTSLAGELFF
once	TRBV7-8	.	TRBJ1-4	TGTGCCAGCAGCTTAAGGGGTCAGGGTAATGAAAAACTGTTTTTT	CASSLRGQGNEKLFF
.	TRBV2	TRBD1	TRBJ1-6	TGTGCCAGCAGTGACGCAGACAGGGGCGCGGCCCCCCTCCACTTT	CASSDADRGAAPLHF